What follows are 14 T cell receptor beta chains derived from one specimen sequenced in a study of blood T cell repertoires in COVID-19. Profiled with immunoSEQ multiplex PCR; TCRdb holds only in-frame clones, not every one. The sample holds hundreds of thousands of clones, around 91% seen once. Sequenced material: PBMCs or T cells enriched from blood (not recorded which). All receptors come from a man in his thirties or forties who had recovered from COVID-19.

This clone showed up just once. This chain links TRBV18 with TRBJ1-5; D is perhaps TRBD1 (5 bases). The CDR3 has 13 amino acids. Looked up from germline, CDR1 is KGHSH and CDR2 is LQKENI. Trimming took off 5 bases at V and 7 bases at J, with 12 bases between the two ends. CDR3 nucleotides: TGTGCCAGCTCATCTACAGGTGAACAGCCCCAGCATTTT. It codes for CASSSTGEQPQHF. Complete variable domain (other parts from reference TRBV18 and TRBJ1-5): NAGVMQNPRHLVRRRGQEARLRCSPMKGHSHVYWYRQLPEEGLKFMVYLQKENIIDESGMPKERFSAEFPKEGPSILRIQQVVRGDSAAYFCASSSTGEQPQHFGDGTRLSIL.

A single count supports this clone. The J gene is TRBJ1-1, the V gene TRBV25-1, with D unclear. The CDR3 totals 12 residues. In germline, CDR1 is MGHDK, CDR2 SYGVNS. V lost 3 bases, J lost 10 bases, and 12 bases lay in between. The CDR3 coding sequence is TGTGCCAGCAGTGACATCGGACTCCGAGCTTTCTTT. This encodes CASSDIGLRAFF.

This rearrangement joins TRBV18 to TRBJ2-7; 10 positions agree with TRBD1. Unmatched junction bases numbered 17, after V lost 5 bases and J lost 4 bases. CDR1 and CDR2 from the germline V gene are KGHSH and LQKENI. The CDR3 is 18 residues long. Written as DNA, the CDR3 is TGTGCCAGCTCAGATTCGGGGACAGGGGCGTCTGGGTTTTACGAGCAGTACTTC. It translates to CASSDSGTGASGFYEQYF.

As to this clone: The sample contains more than one DNA sequence encoding this CDR3. The genes are TRBV3-1 (or the pseudogene TRBV3-2) and TRBJ2-1; D perhaps matches TRBD2 (5 bases). The V end was cut by 2 bases, the J end by 4 bases, with 9 bases between. Germline assignment: CDR1 LGHDT and CDR2 YNNKEL (reference sequence). This CDR3 comprises 14 residues. In DNA, the CDR3 is TGTGCCAGCAGCCAACGTGGAGGTTACAATGAGCAGTTCTTC. It specifies CASSQRGGYNEQFF.

The J gene is TRBJ2-2, the V gene TRBV10-3; a possible D gene is TRBD2 (6 bases). The germline CDR1 and CDR2 sequences are ENHRY and SYGVKD. Deletions cut 11 bases from V and 1 base from J, with 8 bases between. CDR3 length equals 12 residues. CDR3 in DNA: TGTGCCGGCGGGGAGAACACCGGGGAGCTGTTTTTT. Translating it yields CAGGENTGELFF.

The CDR3 protein is CASSQDWGQQETQYF. CDR3 DNA sequence: TGTGCCAGCAGCCAAGATTGGGGACAGCAAGAGACCCAGTACTTC. The chain combines TRBV4-2 with TRBJ2-5; 7 bases map to TRBD1. Per the germline V gene, CDR1 is LGHNA and CDR2 is YNFKEQ. With 0 bases clipped from V and 2 bases from J, the junction kept 3 bases outside the gene matches. This CDR3 has 15 amino acids.

This chain joins TRBV28 and TRBJ1-2, with 9 bases aligning to TRBD1. Germline CDR1 and CDR2: MDHEN and SYDVKM. The junction had 8 bases not matched to a gene; V was cut back by 2 bases and J by 10 bases. This CDR3 has 14 amino acids. The CDR3 bases are TGTGCCAGCAGTTTAAAATTCTACAGGGGGCCCTACACCTTC. Its translation is CASSLKFYRGPYTF.

The V and J genes are TRBV24-1 and TRBJ1-2, with 7 positions matching TRBD1. Looked up from germline, CDR1 is KGHDR and CDR2 is SFDVKD. CDR3 length: 12 residues. After removal of 8 bases from V and 4 bases from J, the junction contained 3 bases not matched to a gene. In nucleotides, the CDR3 is TGTGCCACCATGACAGGGTCCTATGGCTACACCTTC. Translation: CATMTGSYGYTF.

In this sample, this clone turned up once. The chain links TRBV27 to TRBJ1-1; D is unresolved. V was pared by 5 bases and J by 8 bases, with 18 bases between. The CDR3 has 14 residues. Germline loops: CDR1 MNHEY, CDR2 SMNVEV (reference sequence). CDR3 nucleotide sequence: TGTGCCAGCAGTCTCCTAGAATTCGGGTCAGAAGCTTTCTTT. Protein: CASSLLEFGSEAFF.

This clone was recorded once. This chain joins TRBV12-3 or TRBV12-4 and TRBJ1-1; D remains ambiguous. The CDR3 spans 12 residues. V was clipped by 4 bases and J by 7 bases, with 10 bases between them. The CDR3 coding sequence is TGTGCCAGCAGTTCGGGAGCGATTGAAGCTTTCTTT. This encodes CASSSGAIEAFF.

The chain couples TRBV5-1 to TRBJ2-5; 12 bases align to TRBD2. The CDR3 spans 16 residues. Trimming at V came to 0 bases and at J to 2 bases, leaving 2 bases not matched to a gene. The germline gives CDR1 SGHRS, CDR2 YFSETQ. CDR3 sequence: CASSLAGLAGQETQYF. Here the CDR3 DNA reads TGCGCCAGCAGCTTGGCCGGACTAGCGGGACAAGAGACCCAGTACTTC. Full variable domain (rest looked up from reference TRBV5-1 and TRBJ2-5): KAGVTQTPRYLIKTRGQQVTLSCSPISGHRSVSWYQQTPGQGLQFLFEYFSETQRNKGNFPGRFSGRQFSNSRSEMNVSTLELGDSALYLCASSLAGLAGQETQYFGPGTRLLVL.

This chain uses TRBV19 with TRBJ1-1, with a weak D call TRBD1 (5 bases). CDR1 and CDR2 (germline): LNHDA, SQIVND (reference sequence). The V gene lost 1 base and the J gene lost 2 bases, with 8 bases spanning the gap. This CDR3 has 14 amino acids. The CDR3: CASSIVTGNTEAFF. DNA of the CDR3: TGTGCCAGTAGTATAGTTACAGGAAACACTGAAGCTTTCTTT.

The rearrangement links TRBV18 to TRBJ2-1; TRBD2 is a possible D gene (7 bases). This CDR3 region has 15 residues. CDR1 is KGHSH and CDR2 is LQKENI in the germline V gene. Trimming cost V 3 bases and J 8 bases, with 17 bases left between them. CDR3 DNA: TGTGCCAGCTCACCCCCGGGGGGCGATGGGCATGAGCAGTTCTTC. Protein sequence: CASSPPGGDGHEQFF.

V gene TRBV27 combines with J gene TRBJ1-2; 7 positions agree with TRBD1. The CDR3 contains 13 residues. The V segment lost 3 bases and the J segment 3 bases; nucleotides outside the gene matches: 1. CDR1 is MNHEY, CDR2 SMNVEV, per germline (reference sequence). The CDR3 DNA is TGTGCCAGCAGTTTGGGACAGCACTATGGCTACACCTTC. Protein: CASSLGQHYGYTF.